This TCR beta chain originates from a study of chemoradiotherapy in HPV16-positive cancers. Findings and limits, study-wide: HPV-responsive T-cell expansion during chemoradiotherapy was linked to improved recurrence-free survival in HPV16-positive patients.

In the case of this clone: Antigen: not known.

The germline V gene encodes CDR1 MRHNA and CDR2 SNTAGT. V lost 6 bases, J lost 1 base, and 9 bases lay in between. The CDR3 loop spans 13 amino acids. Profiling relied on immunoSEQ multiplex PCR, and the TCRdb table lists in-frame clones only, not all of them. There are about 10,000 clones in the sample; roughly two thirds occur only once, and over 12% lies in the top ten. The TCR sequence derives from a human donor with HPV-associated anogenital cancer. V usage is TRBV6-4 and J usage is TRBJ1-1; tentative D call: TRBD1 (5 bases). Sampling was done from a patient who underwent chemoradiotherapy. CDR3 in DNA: TGTGCCAGCAGCGAGACAGAGAACACTGAAGCTTTCTTT. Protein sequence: CASSETENTEAFF.